This TCR beta chain originates from a study of blood T cells in healthy people across ages. Notes on the study in general: Long-lived donors exceeded aged donors in naive CD4+ cells and diversity. The percentage of naive T cells correlated strongly with TCR beta diversity.

PCR was performed a second time for about 7 to 11 cycles using a sample-barcoded 5' primer and a J-beta primer mix. Every sample gave at least 3 million paired-end reads containing CDR3. One entry per CDR3 protein, called by TCRdb with MiXCR from the 5' RACE reads. The data contain around 1,800,000 distinct CDR3 sequences, approximately 39% of them singletons. About this clonotype itself: Its matching antigen is unknown.

V lost 6 bases and J lost 2, with 14 bases in between. The CDR3 is 15 residues long. With each sample, at least 5 micrograms of total RNA were extracted. The sequence came from a human donor in good health. Sequencing was done on a sample of blood. This rearrangement joins TRBV12-3 or TRBV12-4 to TRBJ1-5; weak D call: TRBD1 (5 bases). CDR3 coding DNA: TGTGCCAGCAGGCCGGGGCAGGACGGCAATCAGCCCCAGCATTTT. This codes for CASRPGQDGNQPQHF.